The rows below give T cell receptor beta chains drawn from one sample of a study of blood T cell repertoires in COVID-19. Assay used: immunoSEQ multiplex PCR; TCRdb lists only in-frame clones, some missing. The sample includes under 300,000 clones, 88% of them seen just once. The specimen sequenced was PBMCs or T cells enriched from blood (not recorded which). The source of these receptors is a woman aged 40-49 years with acute COVID-19. Each CDR3 is given without its conserved first and last residue. Fields, in order: clone size, V gene, J gene, CDR3 protein. Not every row has a clone size; where given, it reads once, few, many or a size class.

-	TRBV12-3/TRBV12-4	TRBJ1-5	ASSPRGAQPQH
-	TRBV15	TRBJ1-5	ATSREPSNQPQH
-	TRBV30	TRBJ2-7	AWNVQGYEQY
-	TRBV5-8	TRBJ1-1	ASSYQRVNTEAF
-	TRBV5-1	TRBJ1-2	ASSSRDRGSSLGRGGYT
-	TRBV11-3	TRBJ1-3	ASSLVAGGQNPKSGNTIY
-	TRBV27	TRBJ2-1	ASSPNSDSYNEQF
-	TRBV20-1	TRBJ2-3	SASPVAGVTVTDTQY
-	TRBV12-2	TRBJ1-5	ASRFTSPGHCCWSNQPQH
-	TRBV5-5	TRBJ2-5	ASSQDSPGSETQY
-	TRBV7-8	TRBJ2-3	ASSQDRASQY
-	TRBV7-9	TRBJ1-3	ASSLGGFGQGEGNTIY
-	TRBV2	TRBJ1-2	ASSEAVRQGTGYT
-	TRBV6-5	TRBJ1-1	ASTNRHTEAF
-	TRBV5-8	TRBJ2-2	ASSLVGYSGTNTGELF
-	TRBV11-2	TRBJ2-7	ASSFGPSGGASSYEQY
-	TRBV5-1	TRBJ2-5	ASSLGLLANQETQY
once	TRBV11-2	TRBJ1-1	ASRHPRLEAF